This is a list of T cell receptor beta chains from one sample in a study of T cell repertoires in cytomegalovirus infection. Each CDR3 protein is one row after TCRdb ran MiXCR on the reads. The data show under 350,000 distinct CDR3 sequences, approximately 10% seen once. The specimen was PBMCs. The receptors were gathered from a human donor in good health (CMV status not recorded). Some clones in this sample may be carry-over from other donors' samples. The CDR3 runs from the conserved cysteine through the conserved F or W. The D gene is left open where the match is weak. Some rows mark clone size as missing; the rest say once, few, many or name a class of expanded clone.

abundance	v_gene	d_gene	j_gene	CDR3nt	CDR3aa
many	TRBV19	.	TRBJ1-1	TGTGCCAGTAGTATAGCTACAGCGAACACTGAAGCTTTCTTT	CASSIATANTEAFF
many	TRBV14	.	TRBJ2-3	TGTGCCAGCAGCCAGAGGTCTTCTAGCACAGATACGCAGTATTTT	CASSQRSSSTDTQYF
many	TRBV20-1	.	TRBJ2-3	TGCAGTGCTAGTACCCCCGGGAGAAGTACAGATACGCAGTATTTT	CSASTPGRSTDTQYF
many	TRBV20-1	.	TRBJ2-5	TGCAGTGCCTCGCTCTCAGGGTCCAAACTCCTCTGGTCTCAAGAGACCCAGTACTTC	CSASLSGSKLLWSQETQYF
many	TRBV7-9	.	TRBJ1-5	TGTGCCAGCAGCTTAGCAGGATACAATCAGCCCCAGCATTTT	CASSLAGYNQPQHF
.	TRBV20-1	.	TRBJ2-3	TGCAGTGCAATATCTAGCCGGCCTCGCACAGATACGCAGTATTTT	CSAISSRPRTDTQYF
many	TRBV6-4	.	TRBJ1-6	TGTGCCAGCAGCGCCGGGACACTTATGGGGAATTCACCCCTCCACTTT	CASSAGTLMGNSPLHF
many	TRBV28	TRBD1	TRBJ1-6	TGTGCCAGCAGGAGGACAGGGGTGTCACCCCTCCACTTT	CASRRTGVSPLHF
.	TRBV29-1	TRBD1	TRBJ1-4	TGCAGCGGTGGGACAGGAACCGAAAAACTGTTTTTT	CSGGTGTEKLFF
many	TRBV25-1	TRBD1	TRBJ1-5	TGTGCCAGCAGTGGACAGGGTTTTCAGCCCCAGCATTTT	CASSGQGFQPQHF
.	TRBV4-2	.	TRBJ2-7	TGTGCCAGCAGCCAAGCCGAGGGGTCGTATGAGCAGTACTTC	CASSQAEGSYEQYF
many	TRBV4-3	.	TRBJ2-6	TGCGCCAGCAGCCAAGAGTTCTCTGGGGCCAACGTCCTGACTTTC	CASSQEFSGANVLTF
many	TRBV15	TRBD2	TRBJ2-1	TGTGCCACCAGCGGAGAAGCGGGGGGGAGCTACAATGAGCAGTTCTTC	CATSGEAGGSYNEQFF
many	TRBV7-3	.	TRBJ2-1	TGTGCCAGAACGGGACCAAGAAACAATGAGCAGTTCTTC	CARTGPRNNEQFF
many	TRBV5-1	.	TRBJ2-3	TGCGCCAGCAGCTTGGTTGGGGACATCACAGATACGCAGTATTTT	CASSLVGDITDTQYF
many	TRBV7-2	.	TRBJ2-2	TGTGCCAGCAGCCCTCGGTCTGCCGGGGAGCTGTTTTTT	CASSPRSAGELFF
many	TRBV5-1	.	TRBJ2-2	TGCGCCAGCCGGTCGGAGACGAACACCGGGGAGCTGTTTTTT	CASRSETNTGELFF
many	TRBV28	TRBD1	TRBJ1-2	TGTGCCAGCACCCCGGACAGGACCCCTAACTATGGCTACACCTTC	CASTPDRTPNYGYTF
few	TRBV5-1	.	TRBJ2-5	TGCGCCAGCAGCTTGAGTGGAACAGTAGGAAGGTACCAAGAGACCCAGTACTTC	CASSLSGTVGRYQETQYF
many	TRBV4-2	.	TRBJ2-3	TGTGCCAGCAGCCAAGATGGGACCACAGATACGCAGTATTTT	CASSQDGTTDTQYF
many	TRBV5-1	TRBD2	TRBJ2-5	TGCGCCAGCAGCTTCGGGACTAGCGAAGAGACCCAGTACTTC	CASSFGTSEETQYF
.	TRBV2	.	TRBJ2-3	TGTGCCAGCACTAGGCGGGGTAGCACAGATACGCAGTATTTT	CASTRRGSTDTQYF
many	TRBV28	.	TRBJ2-2	TGTGCCAGCAGTTTTTCGAACACCGGGGAGCTGTTTTTT	CASSFSNTGELFF
many	TRBV12-3/TRBV12-4	TRBD1	TRBJ2-7	TGTGCCAGCAGCTACGGACAGGGTTGGCAGTACTTC	CASSYGQGWQYF
many	TRBV20-1	.	TRBJ1-1	TGCAGTGCTAGACCAGGTAACACTGAAGCTTTCTTT	CSARPGNTEAFF
medium-sized	TRBV7-2	.	TRBJ2-1	TGTGCCAGCAGCTTGAGGTGGTCAGGGGTCAACTACAATGAGCAGTTCTTC	CASSLRWSGVNYNEQFF
.	TRBV28	.	TRBJ1-5	TGTGCCAGCAGTTTTGGGTTGGGGATTACCTATAGCAATCAGCCCCAGCATTTT	CASSFGLGITYSNQPQHF